What follows are 29 T cell receptor beta chains derived from one specimen sequenced in a study of T cell responses to AZD1222 COVID-19 vaccine. Sequencing used immunoSEQ multiplex PCR; TCRdb keeps in-frame clones, though not all of them. The profile covers some 120,000 clones, with 85% to 95% appearing a single time and around 1.5% taken by the ten largest. Sequencing used peripheral blood, obtained 28 days after the second AZD1222 dose. Receptor source: an adult who received the AZD1222 COVID-19 vaccine.

The rearrangement joins TRBV2 to TRBJ1-3, with 8 bases fitting TRBD1. CDR1 is SNHLY, CDR2 FYNNEI, per germline. The CDR3 is 16 amino acids. Germline trimming cut 7 bases from V and 1 base from J; bases unmatched to any gene: 9. CDR3 region: CASTRDRSFSGNTIYF. The CDR3 DNA is TGTGCCAGCACCCGGGACAGGTCTTTTTCTGGAAACACCATATATTTT.

V and J are TRBV6-5 and TRBJ2-1; D is perhaps TRBD2 (5 bases). Between the trimmed V and J ends, which lost 2 bases and 4 bases, there was a span of 12 bases. CDR3 length: 15 amino acids. Germline V gene data show CDR1 as MNHEY and CDR2 as SVGAGI. Here the CDR3 reads CASSYGLADYNEQFF. In DNA form, the CDR3 reads TGTGCCAGCAGTTACGGGCTAGCAGATTACAATGAGCAGTTCTTC.

The chain combines TRBV2 with TRBJ2-3; D might be TRBD2 (7 bases). Deletions cut 7 bases from V and 2 bases from J, with 16 bases between. The germline V gene has CDR1 SNHLY and CDR2 FYNNEI. The CDR3 spans 15 residues. In DNA, the CDR3 is TGTGCCAGCAACTTGGGGGGGCCCTACACAGATACGCAGTATTTT. Residues: CASNLGGPYTDTQYF.

The sample holds one count of this clone. The same CDR3 arises from other DNA sequences in this sample as well. The rearrangement uses TRBV7-8 and TRBJ2-3; D is undetermined. CDR3 length: 12 residues. Per germline, CDR1 SGHVS and CDR2 FQNEAQ. Trimming removed 5 bases at V and 2 bases at J, with 5 bases between. The CDR3 nucleotides are TGTGCCAGCAGCCTACACACAGATACGCAGTATTTT. Protein product: CASSLHTDTQYF.

The V gene is TRBV6-6, the J gene TRBJ2-1; either TRBD1 or TRBD2 may fit D (5 bases each). Trimming shortened V by 0 bases and J by 5 bases, and 11 bases separated the two germline ends. Germline V gene data show CDR1 as MNHNY and CDR2 as SVGAGI (reference sequence). CDR3 size: 15 residues. CDR3 in amino acids: CASSYSAGTNNEQFF. CDR3 sequence (DNA): TGTGCCAGCAGTTACTCCGCCGGGACCAACAATGAGCAGTTCTTC.

The chain carries TRBV27 and TRBJ1-6; 7 nucleotides align to TRBD1. Germline assignment: CDR1 MNHEY and CDR2 SMNVEV (reference sequence). The CDR3 runs to 14 residues. V lost 3 bases and J lost 10; bases outside the gene matches: 6. CDR3 sequence reads: CASSFLQGGSPLHF. The DNA of the CDR3 is TGTGCCAGCAGTTTTTTGCAGGGGGGGTCACCCCTCCACTTT.

This chain joins TRBV5-1 and TRBJ1-1, with D possibly being TRBD1 (6 bases). Germline V CDR1 and CDR2: SGHRS, YFSETQ. V was trimmed by 1 base and J by 6 bases, leaving 19 bases between them. The CDR3 length is 16 residues. The DNA of the CDR3 is TGCGCCAGCAGCTTGAAAGGGTCGGGGGCGCTTGCTGAAGCTTTCTTT. Translation: CASSLKGSGALAEAFF.

The genes are TRBV7-3 and TRBJ2-1; 9 bases line up with TRBD2. The CDR3 loop spans 16 amino acids. The trim removed 1 base at V and 10 bases at J, leaving 11 bases unmatched. Germline CDR1 and CDR2: SGHTA and FQGTGA. This CDR3 is CASSLNSRAGGGEQFF. CDR3 in DNA: TGTGCCAGCAGCTTAAATAGTCGAGCGGGAGGTGGCGAGCAGTTCTTC.

The chain uses TRBV4-2 and TRBJ2-1; D is unclear. V shed 1 base and J shed 8 bases, with 3 bases lying between them. CDR1 LGHNA and CDR2 YNFKEQ come from the germline V gene. This CDR3 contains 11 residues. CDR3 coding DNA: TGTGCCAGCAGCCAAGGCGATGAGCAGTTCTTC. As protein: CASSQGDEQFF.

The chain employs TRBV6-5 and TRBJ2-2; possibly TRBD2 for D (5 bases). The CDR3 runs 13 residues. From germline, CDR1 is MNHEY and CDR2 SVGAGI. V gave up 10 bases and J gave up 1 base, with 10 bases separating them. The CDR3 sequence is CATRTENTGELFF. The CDR3 bases are TGTGCCACGCGGACTGAGAACACCGGGGAGCTGTTTTTT.

The chain carries TRBV12-3 or TRBV12-4 and TRBJ1-1; tentatively, D is TRBD1 (6 bases). Trimming removed 8 bases at V and 10 bases at J, with 20 bases between. CDR3 length: 13 amino acids. The CDR3, as DNA: TGTGCCAGCTCCTCAGGGGATACTTTGCGAGCTTTCTTT. This gives the protein CASSSGDTLRAFF.

In its sample, this clone was seen once. The rearrangement links TRBV5-1 to TRBJ2-7; TRBD2 aligns across 11 bases. The length of the CDR3 is 15 residues. The germline V gene has CDR1 SGHRS and CDR2 YFSETQ. V was pared by 3 bases and J by 6 bases, with 8 bases of the junction left unmatched. This CDR3 is CASSSLAGDISEQYF. The CDR3 DNA follows: TGCGCCAGCAGCTCACTAGCGGGAGATATCAGCGAGCAGTACTTC.

This sequence joins TRBV18 and TRBJ1-2; D ambiguous. The CDR3 is made up of 14 amino acids. Germline V gives CDR1 KGHSH, CDR2 LQKENI. V was trimmed by 3 bases and J by 9 bases, leaving 17 bases between them. The CDR3 DNA follows: TGTGCCAGCTCACCCCTGGCAAGTACTAGGAGCTACACCTTC. Its protein is CASSPLASTRSYTF.

The V call is TRBV11-3, the J call TRBJ2-1; the D is unclear. V was clipped by 0 bases and J by 0 bases, with 6 bases between them. This CDR3 comprises 15 residues. From germline, CDR1 is SGHNT and CDR2 YENEEA. DNA of the CDR3: TGTGCCAGCAGCTTAGATAGTGGCTCCTACAATGAGCAGTTCTTC. This sequence encodes CASSLDSGSYNEQFF.

The rearrangement links TRBV5-1 to TRBJ2-3; no firm D call. Looked up from germline, CDR1 is SGHRS and CDR2 is YFSETQ. Trimming removed 0 bases at V and 2 bases at J, with 16 bases between. The CDR3 length is 17 residues. CDR3 sequence reads: CASSLVVVPRSTDTQYF. DNA of the CDR3: TGCGCCAGCAGCTTGGTAGTGGTCCCCAGATCCACAGATACGCAGTATTTT.

This sequence joins TRBV5-1 and TRBJ2-2; TRBD1 aligns across 7 bases. Unmatched junction bases numbered 8, after V lost 7 bases and J lost 2 bases. This CDR3 is 15 amino acids long. From germline, CDR1 is SGHRS and CDR2 YFSETQ. The CDR3, as DNA: TGCGCCAGCCTGGCCGGGACAGAAAACACCGGGGAGCTGTTTTTT. Its protein is CASLAGTENTGELFF.

The V and J genes are TRBV12-3 or TRBV12-4 and TRBJ1-2; TRBD1 matches 7 bases. The CDR3 contains 11 residues. V trimming: 8 bases; J trimming: 5 bases; junction bases outside the gene matches: 2. In DNA form, the CDR3 reads TGTGCCAGCCGCAGGGGGTATGGCTACACCTTC. Its protein product is CASRRGYGYTF.

The V and J genes are TRBV10-2 and TRBJ1-1, with a tentative D call TRBD1 (5 bases). The V gene lost 8 bases and the J gene lost 11 bases, with 15 bases spanning the gap. CDR1 WSHSY and CDR2 SAAADI come from the germline V gene. This CDR3 is 11 amino acids long. CDR3 sequence (DNA): TGCGCCAGCTGCACCAGGGAGTTGGCTTTCTTT. Translated: CASCTRELAFF.

CDR3 coding DNA: TGTGCCAGTAGTATAGCGACAGGGTACGTTGGCACTGAAGCTTTCTTT. Protein: CASSIATGYVGTEAFF. V and J are TRBV19 and TRBJ1-1; TRBD1 aligns across 7 bases. V dropped 1 base and J dropped 4; count of bases not matched to a gene: 9. Germline CDR1 is LNHDA and CDR2 is SQIVND (reference sequence). The CDR3 is made up of 16 amino acids. Supplemented by reference TRBV19 and TRBJ1-1, the full variable domain reads DGGITQSPKYLFRKEGQNVTLSCEQNLNHDAMYWYRQDPGQGLRLIYYSQIVNDFQKGDIAEGYSVSREKKESFPLTVTSAQKNPTAFYLCASSIATGYVGTEAFFGQGTRLTVV.

The rearrangement joins TRBV29-1 to TRBJ1-3, with a weak D call TRBD1 (5 bases). This CDR3 is 13 amino acids long. The V gene's germline CDR1 is SQVTM and CDR2 ANQGSEA. The V and J ends lost 7 bases and 0 bases respectively, with 10 bases between them. The CDR3 loop reads CSGGGSSGNTIYF. The DNA of the CDR3 is TGCAGCGGTGGGGGGAGCTCTGGAAACACCATATATTTT.

This CDR3 reads CASSVAGTGANVLTF. Written as DNA, the CDR3 is TGTGCCAGCAGTGTAGCGGGAACTGGGGCCAACGTCCTGACTTTC. This sequence joins TRBV6-4 and TRBJ2-6; 8 bases match TRBD2. The germline gives CDR1 MRHNA, CDR2 SNTAGT. V lost 4 bases to trimming and J lost 2 bases; unmatched junction nucleotides: 1. The CDR3 has 15 amino acids.

This clone appeared once. This chain connects TRBV12-3 or TRBV12-4 to TRBJ1-3; D is uncertain. The CDR3 consists of 13 residues. V was trimmed by 6 bases and J by 6 bases, leaving 12 bases between them. The CDR3, as DNA: TGTGCCAGCAGCCCCACGGCGGCAAACACCATATATTTT. Translating gives CASSPTAANTIYF.

The genes are TRBV7-9 and TRBJ2-7, with unresolved D. The CDR3 consists of 13 residues. The germline CDR1 and CDR2 sequences are SEHNR and FQNEAQ (reference sequence). Trimming stripped 0 bases from V and 2 bases from J, with 5 bases between. CDR3 sequence: CASSLAATYEQYF. CDR3 nucleotides: TGTGCCAGCAGCTTAGCCGCCACCTACGAGCAGTACTTC.

The genes are TRBV18 and TRBJ1-1; 7 positions match TRBD1. The CDR3 contains 15 residues. Trimming removed 6 bases from V and 4 bases from J; junction bases left unmatched: 11. Germline loops: CDR1 KGHSH, CDR2 LQKENI. The CDR3 nucleotides read TGTGCCAGCTCCCCCCAGGGGGGCTTGGGCACTGAAGCTTTCTTT. This codes for CASSPQGGLGTEAFF. The variable domain in full, with the rest retrieved from reference TRBV18 and TRBJ1-1, is NAGVMQNPRHLVRRRGQEARLRCSPMKGHSHVYWYRQLPEEGLKFMVYLQKENIIDESGMPKERFSAEFPKEGPSILRIQQVVRGDSAAYFCASSPQGGLGTEAFFGQGTRLTVV.

CDR3 residues: CASSLGSVTFYNEQFF. The CDR3 nucleotides read TGTGCCAGCAGCTTAGGTAGTGTCACATTTTACAATGAGCAGTTCTTC. This rearrangement joins TRBV7-2 to TRBJ2-1; the D is unclear. CDR1 and CDR2 (germline): SGHTA, FQGNSA. The CDR3 has 16 amino acids. V lost 1 base and J lost 4, with 14 bases in between. The complete variable domain, with remaining parts taken from reference TRBV7-2 and TRBJ2-1, reads GAGVSQSPSNKVTEKGKDVELRCDPISGHTALYWYRQSLGQGLEFLIYFQGNSAPDKSGLPSDRFSAERTGGSVSTLTIQRTQQEDSAVYLCASSLGSVTFYNEQFFGPGTRLTVL.

V gene TRBV6-5 combines with J gene TRBJ1-5; D is ambiguous. The CDR3 spans 12 residues. Germline V gene data show CDR1 as MNHEY and CDR2 as SVGAGI. V was shortened by 4 bases and J by 4 bases, with 5 bases between the two germline ends. The CDR3 nucleotides read TGTGCCAGCAGTTCCGTAAATCAGCCCCAGCATTTT. Protein: CASSSVNQPQHF.

The J gene is TRBJ2-2, the V gene TRBV28; TRBD1 matches at 8 bases. The V and J ends lost 6 bases and 5 bases, in that order; junction bases with no gene match: 14. Germline-derived CDR1 and CDR2 are MDHEN and SYDVKM. The CDR3 totals 17 residues. The chain's CDR3 is CASRPRGRISGTGELFF. DNA of the CDR3: TGTGCCAGCAGACCCAGGGGGCGAATATCTGGGACCGGGGAGCTGTTTTTT.

The rearrangement joins TRBV7-8 to TRBJ1-3; unclear D gene. Per the germline V gene, CDR1 is SGHVS and CDR2 is FQNEAQ. The length of the CDR3 is 15 residues. Trimming shortened V by 5 bases and J by 0 bases, and 11 bases separated the two germline ends. The CDR3 DNA reads TGTGCCAGCAGCCAAGGGCTCAGCTCTGGAAACACCATATATTTT. It is translated as CASSQGLSSGNTIYF.

The V and J genes are TRBV6-2 or TRBV6-3 and TRBJ2-1; 16 nucleotides match TRBD2. V gave up 0 bases and J gave up 4 bases; unmatched junction bases: 12. Germline V gene lookup returns CDR1 MNHEY and CDR2 SVGEGT. There are 21 residues in the CDR3. In DNA form, the CDR3 reads TGTGCCAGCAGTTACTCTCTGGGACTAGCGGGAGGGCCGATAGAATACAATGAGCAGTTCTTC. Amino acid sequence: CASSYSLGLAGGPIEYNEQFF.